The present TCR beta chain was sequenced within a study of blood T cell repertoires in COVID-19. Libraries were prepared by immunoSEQ multiplex PCR; TCRdb keeps only in-frame clonotypes and omits some of them. The sample lists around 370,000 clones, nearly 90% occurring once. Material for sequencing was peripheral blood. The sequence derives from a man between 18 and 29 years old with active or convalescent COVID-19.

The CDR3 coding sequence is TGTGCCAGCAGCTTAGAGAGGACAGGCTCGGGTGGCTACACCTTC. It yields the protein CASSLERTGSGGYTF. This chain uses TRBV11-2 with TRBJ1-2; 7 positions match TRBD1. The trim removed 0 bases at V and 7 bases at J, leaving 8 bases unmatched. This CDR3 has 15 residues. The germline V gene encodes CDR1 SGHAT and CDR2 FQNNGV. Full variable domain (rest looked up from reference TRBV11-2 and TRBJ1-2): EAGVAQSPRYKIIEKRQSVAFWCNPISGHATLYWYQQILGQGPKLLIQFQNNGVVDDSQLPKDRFSAERLKGVDSTLKIQPAKLEDSAVYLCASSLERTGSGGYTFGSGTRLTVV.